This T cell receptor beta chain stems from a study of shared clonotypes between healthy human individuals. Study-level findings and limits: What naive subsets generally showed was a larger estimated richness than memory subsets showed.

Here immunoSEQ multiplex PCR was the method, and the copy in TCRdb shows in-frame clones only, minus some. The sample has roughly 2.2 million clones, about 92% seen once. CDR1 ENHRY and CDR2 SYGVKD come from the germline V gene. V lost 2 bases to trimming and J lost 3 bases, with 12 bases between them. The CDR3 spans 15 residues. This clone has a single count. The antigen is undetermined. The study enrolled healthy HIV-negative adults without recent acute infections or vaccinations as donors. The sample was naive CD4+ T cells from PBMCs. Indicated subset: CD45RA+ positively selected. This TCR was recovered from a man younger than 30 in good health. Some clones in this sample may be carry-over from other donors' samples. This chain connects TRBV10-3 to TRBJ2-3, with D uncertain. CDR3 bases: TGTGCCATCAGTGAGGTCTACGGATCAACAGATACGCAGTATTTT. The encoded protein is CAISEVYGSTDTQYF.